Sequencing of this T cell receptor (beta chain) was carried out in a study of kidney transplant recipient with SARS-CoV-2 infection. Germline V CDR1 and CDR2: MNHGY, SAAAGT. The CDR3 extends over 17 amino acids. Trimming stripped 5 bases from V and 4 bases from J, with 23 bases between. This clonotype was seen ten or more times. Each CDR3 protein gets one entry after TCRdb re-called the reads with MiXCR. The sample includes roughly 230,000 distinct CDR3 sequences, less than 35% of them seen just once. Specimen: a blood sample, collected at baseline and between days 110 and 120 from a kidney transplant recipient. V usage is TRBV6-8 and J usage is TRBJ1-2, with D possibly being TRBD1 (5 bases). The receptor was isolated from a male patient between 25 and 40 years old who had COVID-19 and was a kidney transplant recipient. Some T cells may have originated in the graft donor. The CDR3 sequence: CASSPPGRSRKTYGYTF. CDR3 nucleotides: TGTGCCAGCAGTCCCCCGGGACGCTCTAGAAAGACCTATGGCTACACCTTC.